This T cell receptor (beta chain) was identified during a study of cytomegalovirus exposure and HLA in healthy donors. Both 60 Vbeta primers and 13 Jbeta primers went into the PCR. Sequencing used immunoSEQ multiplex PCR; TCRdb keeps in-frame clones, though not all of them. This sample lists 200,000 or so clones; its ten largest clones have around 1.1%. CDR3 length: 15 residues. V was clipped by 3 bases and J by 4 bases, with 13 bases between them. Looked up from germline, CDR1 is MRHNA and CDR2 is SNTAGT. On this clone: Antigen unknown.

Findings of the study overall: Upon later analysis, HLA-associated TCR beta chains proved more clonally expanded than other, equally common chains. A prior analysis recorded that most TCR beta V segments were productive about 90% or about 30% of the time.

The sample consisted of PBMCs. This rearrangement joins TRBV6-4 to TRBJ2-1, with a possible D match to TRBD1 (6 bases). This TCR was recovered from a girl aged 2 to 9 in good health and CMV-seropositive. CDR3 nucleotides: TGTGCCAGCAGTGATGTGGGGGCCCGGTACAATGAGCAGTTCTTC. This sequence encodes CASSDVGARYNEQFF.